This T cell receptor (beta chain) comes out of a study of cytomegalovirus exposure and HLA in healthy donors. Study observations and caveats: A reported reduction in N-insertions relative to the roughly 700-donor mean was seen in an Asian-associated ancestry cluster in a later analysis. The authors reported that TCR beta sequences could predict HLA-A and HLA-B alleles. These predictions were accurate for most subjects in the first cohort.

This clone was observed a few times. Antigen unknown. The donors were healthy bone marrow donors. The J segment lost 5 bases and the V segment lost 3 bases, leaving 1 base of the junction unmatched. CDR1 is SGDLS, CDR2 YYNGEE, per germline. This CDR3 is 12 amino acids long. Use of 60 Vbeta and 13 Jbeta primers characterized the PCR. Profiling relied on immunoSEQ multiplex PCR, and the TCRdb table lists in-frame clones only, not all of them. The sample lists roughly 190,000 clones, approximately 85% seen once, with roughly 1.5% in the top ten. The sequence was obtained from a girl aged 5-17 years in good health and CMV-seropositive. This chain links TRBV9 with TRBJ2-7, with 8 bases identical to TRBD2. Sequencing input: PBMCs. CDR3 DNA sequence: TGTGCCAGCAGCGGTAGCGGGAACGAGCAGTACTTC. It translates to CASSGSGNEQYF.